This T cell receptor (beta chain) was obtained from a study of T cells in Graves' hyperthyroidism and ophthalmopathy. Study-wide findings and caveats: A model of 13 V-J pairs discriminated ophthalmopathy from stable hyperthyroidism.

This clonotype occurred a few times. The antigen is undetermined. What was amplified from RNA transcripts were TCR beta CDR3 regions. The HTBI primer set drove a first-round RT-PCR of the TCR CDR3. TCRdb called the multiplex PCR reads again in MiXCR, with one record for every CDR3 protein. The sample lists more than 300,000 distinct CDR3 sequences; about 13% were seen once. V was shortened by 6 bases and J by 0 bases, with 10 bases between the two germline ends. The CDR3 is 14 amino acids. CDR1 ENHRY and CDR2 SYGVKD come from the germline V gene. Sequenced input: blood. This sequence originates from a woman aged 18-29 years with Graves' hyperthyroidism. The chain links TRBV10-3 to TRBJ2-3; the D call may be TRBD1 or TRBD2 (5 bases each). The CDR3 DNA is TGTGCCATCAGCGGGACGTCTAGCACAGATACGCAGTATTTT. This translates into CAISGTSSTDTQYF.